This T cell receptor (beta chain) emerged from a study of OX40 agonist ivuxolimab in advanced cancers. The study, taken as a whole, reports: Compared with CD4+, CD8+ T cells on average had more expanded clones.

About this clone itself: Its target is unknown. Sequence at one end of the junction differs from germline and may be a read error.

This table comes from immunoSEQ multiplex PCR, and its TCRdb copy is limited to in-frame clones, with some not included. The top ten clones hold around a third of a sample with tens of thousands of clones, 84% of them seen once. The specimen was CD4+ or CD8+ T cells sorted from blood, collected in a trial of the OX40 agonist ivuxolimab. The receptor was isolated from an adult with an advanced solid tumor such as melanoma, head and neck, liver or kidney cancer.

The CDR3 sequence is CASSLATGQATGELFF. DNA for the CDR3: TGTGCTAGCAGCTTAGCGACGGGGCAGGCCACCGGGGAGCTGTTTTTT. The chain is built from TRBV7-7 and TRBJ2-2; D tentatively fits TRBD1 or TRBD2 (5 bases each). The V gene's germline CDR1 is SSHAT and CDR2 FNYEAQ (reference sequence). The CDR3 length is 16 residues.